Given below is one T cell receptor beta chain in context. Its matching antigen is unknown. The sample originates from a study of blood T cells in healthy people across ages. Study conclusions and caveats: The study lacked donor CMV status, which possibly confounded expanded clonotype changes. Getting older went along with TCR beta diversity per million T cells dropping roughly linearly.

The study drew donors from healthy Caucasian individuals in Russia aged 6 to 90. Next came a second PCR, run for about 7 to 12 cycles, which used a sample-barcoded 5' primer along with a J-beta primer mix. All samples gave at least 2.5 million CDR3-containing paired-end reads. TCRdb itself ran the 5' RACE reads through MiXCR, one entry per CDR3 protein. This sample has about 1,500,000 distinct CDR3 sequences, with around 39% found just once. This CDR3 has 12 residues. Germline-derived CDR1 and CDR2 are MGHRA and YSYEKL. V shed 5 bases and J shed 4 bases, with 6 bases lying between them. Input material: blood. This sequence was found in a young woman in good health. The gene calls are TRBV4-1 and TRBJ1-3; D unclear. The CDR3 region is CASSVQGNTIYF. The CDR3, as DNA: TGCGCCAGCAGCGTGCAGGGAAACACCATATATTTT.